Shown below are 32 T cell receptor beta chains from a single sample sequenced in a study of T cells in women clearing cervical HPV infection. Here immunoSEQ multiplex PCR was the method, and the copy in TCRdb shows in-frame clones only, minus some. This repertoire includes 30,000 to 45,000 clones. Sequencing input: blood buffy coat. The receptor set was obtained from a woman aged 18-69 years with a cervical HPV16 infection that either progressed to CIN3+ or cleared (not recorded which).

In regard to this clone: The read halts 3 residues ahead of the CDR3 end, with the missing end drawn from the germline J gene. The rearrangement links TRBV18 to TRBJ1-1; D is possibly TRBD1 (5 bases). This CDR3 is built from 14 residues. Trimming removed 2 bases from V and 7 bases from J, with 14 bases in between. In germline, CDR1 is KGHSH, CDR2 LQKENI. CDR3 protein: CASSPTGGENEAFF. The covered CDR3 bases are TGTGCCAGCTCACCAACGGGGGGAGAGAATGAA.

About this clone itself: The CDR3 end falls 3 residues outside the read, so it is completed with the germline J gene. V usage is TRBV12-3 or TRBV12-4 and J usage is TRBJ2-7; D unclear. CDR3 size: 12 residues. Trimming took off 6 bases at V and 3 bases at J, with 9 bases between the two ends. The covered CDR3 bases are TGTGCCAGCAGCCTGACATTCTACGAG. Its protein product is CASSLTFYE. The entire CDR3 protein is CASSLTFYEQYF.

In the case of this clone: The CDR3 extends 3 residues past the end of the read, so its final part is completed from the germline J gene. The J gene is TRBJ1-1, the V gene TRBV7-2, with 8 bases identical to TRBD1. V lost 5 bases to trimming and J lost 0 bases; unmatched junction nucleotides: 5. The CDR3 extends over 15 amino acids. Per the germline V gene, CDR1 is SGHTA and CDR2 is FQGNSA. The CDR3 here is CASSTGGFLNTEAFF. CDR3 DNA (partial): TGTGCCAGCAGCACAGGGGGGTTCCTGAACACTGAA.

Notes on this clone: The read finishes 3 residues shy of the CDR3 end, and the germline J gene is used to complete it. The gene calls are TRBV30 and TRBJ2-7, with D possibly TRBD1 on 6 matching bases. Germline loops: CDR1 GTSNPN, CDR2 SVGIG (reference sequence). V lost 1 base, J lost 2 bases, and 9 bases lay in between. This CDR3 is built from 13 residues. CDR3 loop: CAWSARQAYEQYF. The covered CDR3 bases are TGTGCCTGGAGTGCCCGACAGGCCTACGAG.

As concerns this clone: The read is 3 residues too short to cover the CDR3 end, so that end is filled in from the germline J gene. The chain employs TRBV20-1 and TRBJ2-1; tentative D call: TRBD1 (5 bases). Germline V lookup: CDR1 DFQATT, CDR2 SNEGSKA (reference sequence). The length of the CDR3 is 14 residues. V was cut by 3 bases and J by 4 bases, with 13 bases left in between. CDR3 DNA (partial): TGCAGTGCTAGCCCCAGGGATCCTTACAATGAG. Its translation: CSASPRDPYNE. The entire CDR3 sequence reads CSASPRDPYNEQFF.

As regards this clone: The CDR3 end is not reached by the read, which stops 3 residues before it; the germline J gene fills it in. V and J are TRBV7-9 and TRBJ1-4, with D possibly TRBD1 on 5 matching bases. The germline gives CDR1 SEHNR, CDR2 FQNEAQ (reference sequence). The CDR3 loop spans 14 amino acids. V lost 4 bases to trimming and J lost 8 bases, with 14 bases between them. Incomplete CDR3 DNA: TGTGCCAGCAGCTCTACTCTACAGGAAGAAAAA. This encodes CASSSTLQEEK. The full CDR3 protein reads CASSSTLQEEKLFF.

A note on this clone: The read terminates 3 residues ahead of where the CDR3 ends, so the germline J gene completes it. The V call is TRBV4-2, the J call TRBJ1-1; perhaps TRBD1 as D (6 bases). This CDR3 is 13 amino acids long. Trimming left V 3 bases short and J 2 bases short, with 7 bases between. CDR1 is LGHNA, CDR2 YNFKEQ, per germline. This chain's CDR3 is CASSQTGNTEAFF. The covered CDR3 bases are TGTGCCAGCAGCCAGACAGGTAACACTGAA.

To note about this clone: The sequence runs out 3 residues before the end of the CDR3; the remainder is reconstructed from the germline J gene. V is TRBV20-1 and J is TRBJ2-7, with 8 bases matching TRBD1. Trimming removed 0 bases from V and 5 bases from J; junction bases left unmatched: 9. The CDR3 is 15 amino acids. The V gene's germline CDR1 is DFQATT and CDR2 SNEGSKA (reference sequence). The CDR3 bases that were read are TGCAGTGCTAGAGACCCGACAGGGGAAAGGGACGAG. Protein product: CSARDPTGERDE. The full CDR3 reads CSARDPTGERDEQYF.

A remark on this clone: The sequenced fragment ends 3 residues before the CDR3 boundary, so the rest is inferred from the germline J gene. The J gene is TRBJ1-3, the V gene TRBV4-2; 8 bases fit TRBD1. The germline V gene encodes CDR1 LGHNA and CDR2 YNFKEQ. Trimming cost V 0 bases and J 1 base; bases outside gene matches: 5. There are 17 residues in the CDR3. The sequenced part of the CDR3 DNA is TGTGCCAGCAGCCAAGATCCCCAGGGGGCGTCTGGAAACACC. Protein product: CASSQDPQGASGNT. The entire CDR3 is CASSQDPQGASGNTIYF.

With respect to this clone: The observed sequence ends 3 residues before the CDR3 terminus, with the missing tail filled in from the germline J gene. The V gene is TRBV30, the J gene TRBJ2-7, with D unclear. The CDR3 covers 13 residues. Trimming shortened V by 2 bases and J by 3 bases, and 11 bases separated the two germline ends. Looked up from germline, CDR1 is GTSNPN and CDR2 is SVGIG (reference sequence). The CDR3 DNA, read in part, is TGTGCCTGGAGTCCACGGTCCGACTACGAG. Protein sequence: CAWSPRSDYE. The full CDR3 sequence reads CAWSPRSDYEQYF.

About this clone itself: The sequence runs out 3 residues before the end of the CDR3; the remainder is reconstructed from the germline J gene. This chain links TRBV18 with TRBJ2-5; TRBD1 agrees at 9 bases. J gave up 1 base and V 3 bases, and 3 bases lay outside the gene matches. The length of the CDR3 is 15 residues. CDR1 is KGHSH and CDR2 is LQKENI in the germline V gene. CDR3 residues: CASSPTGQGQETQYF. The sequenced part of the CDR3 DNA is TGTGCCAGCTCACCCACGGGACAGGGCCAAGAGACC. The full variable domain, in which reference TRBV18 and TRBJ2-5 provide the parts outside the CDR3, is NAGVMQNPRHLVRRRGQEARLRCSPMKGHSHVYWYRQLPEEGLKFMVYLQKENIIDESGMPKERFSAEFPKEGPSILRIQQVVRGDSAAYFCASSPTGQGQETQYFGPGTRLLVL.

With respect to this clone: The sequence runs out 3 residues before the end of the CDR3; the remainder is reconstructed from the germline J gene. The genes are TRBV18 and TRBJ2-3, with D perhaps matching TRBD1 (5 bases). V was cut by 1 base and J by 4 bases, with 9 bases left in between. The CDR3 sequence is 14 residues long. Germline-derived CDR1 and CDR2 are KGHSH and LQKENI. The CDR3 here is CASSPQGPADTQYF. The sequenced CDR3 bases are TGTGCCAGCTCACCACAGGGGCCCGCAGATACG.

Comments on this clone: The CDR3 goes on 3 residues after the read ends, and that part is filled in from the germline J gene. The chain combines TRBV6-1 with TRBJ1-3, with D perhaps TRBD1 (5 bases). CDR1 and CDR2 (germline): MNHNS, SASEGT. V was shortened by 2 bases and J by 3 bases, with 11 bases between the two germline ends. This CDR3 comprises 15 residues. The CDR3 loop is CASSESGGSGNTIYF. CDR3 bases read: TGTGCCAGCAGTGAATCCGGGGGTAGTGGAAACACC.

As regards this clone: Read data end 3 residues before the CDR3 end; the end is taken from the germline J gene. The chain joins TRBV12-3 or TRBV12-4 to TRBJ2-3; weak D call: TRBD1 (6 bases). This CDR3 contains 14 residues. The ends were cut back, 4 bases at V and 0 bases at J, with 8 bases in the middle. The CDR3 bases that were read are TGTGCCAGCAGTTCAGGGGCTAGCACAGATACG. Translating it yields CASSSGASTDT. The whole CDR3 is CASSSGASTDTQYF.

For this clone: The CDR3 end is not reached by the read, which stops 3 residues before it; the germline J gene fills it in. The chain joins TRBV7-7 to TRBJ1-1; no definite D call. Looked up from germline, CDR1 is SSHAT and CDR2 is FNYEAQ (reference sequence). Trimming removed 2 bases from V and 1 base from J, with 5 bases in between. The length of the CDR3 is 13 residues. CDR3 sequence reads: CASSLSENTEAFF. Incomplete CDR3 DNA: TGTGCCAGCAGCTTAAGCGAGAACACTGAA. The full variable domain, with the rest looked up from reference TRBV7-7 and TRBJ1-1, is GAGVSQSPRYKVTKRGQDVTLRCDPISSHATLYWYQQALGQGPEFLTYFNYEAQPDKSGLPSDRFSAERPEGSISTLTIQRTEQRDSAMYRCASSLSENTEAFFGQGTRLTVV.

CDR3: CASSALQGWDTEAFF. The part of the CDR3 DNA that was read is TGTGCCAGCAGTGCCCTACAGGGTTGGGACACTGAA. V usage is TRBV28 and J usage is TRBJ1-1; TRBD1 might be the D (6 bases). The read halts 3 residues ahead of the CDR3 end, with the missing end drawn from the germline J gene. V lost 5 bases to trimming and J lost 3 bases, with 16 bases between them. Germline loops: CDR1 MDHEN, CDR2 SYDVKM. The CDR3 has 15 amino acids.

A remark on this clone: The CDR3 end lies 3 residues beyond the end of the read and is filled in from the germline J gene. The chain links TRBV2 to TRBJ1-2; 7 bases align to TRBD1. This CDR3 has 15 amino acids. V shed 2 bases and J 4 bases; nucleotides not matched to a gene: 7. Germline loops: CDR1 SNHLY, CDR2 FYNNEI. The CDR3 loop reads CASSELRGSTYGYTF. Incomplete CDR3 DNA: TGTGCCAGCAGTGAACTCAGGGGGAGTACCTATGGC.

The sequenced CDR3 bases are TGTGCCAGCAGCCCCTCCGGGACAGGGGTTTACGAG. Residues: CASSPSGTGVYE. The whole CDR3 is CASSPSGTGVYEQYF. The chain recombines TRBV9 with TRBJ2-7; 10 nucleotides align to TRBD1. The observed sequence ends 3 residues before the CDR3 terminus, with the missing tail filled in from the germline J gene. The CDR3 runs 15 residues. The V gene's germline CDR1 is SGDLS and CDR2 YYNGEE. With 4 bases clipped from V and 4 bases from J, the junction kept 8 bases outside the gene matches. The whole variable domain, filled in from reference TRBV9 and TRBJ2-7, reads DSGVTQTPKHLITATGQRVTLRCSPRSGDLSVYWYQQSLDQGLQFLIQYYNGEERAKGNILERFSAQQFPDLHSELNLSSLELGDSALYFCASSPSGTGVYEQYFGPGTRLTVT.

With respect to this clone: The CDR3 extends 3 residues past the end of the read, so its final part is completed from the germline J gene. J is TRBJ2-4 and V is TRBV19; no clear D. This CDR3 contains 13 residues. Germline lookup yields CDR1 LNHDA and CDR2 SQIVND (reference sequence). The CDR3 sequence: CASSIGPRAGQYF. CDR3 DNA (partial): TGTGCCAGTAGTATAGGCCCAAGGGCTGGT.

On this clone: The CDR3 is cut off 3 residues early in the read; its end comes from the germline J gene. This chain joins TRBV2 and TRBJ1-5; D not resolved. This CDR3 spans 16 amino acids. V dropped 0 bases and J dropped 5 bases, with 14 bases sitting between them. Germline values: CDR1 SNHLY, CDR2 FYNNEI. CDR3 bases read: TGTGCCAGCAGTGAAGCGCGGACGGCGGGGTATCAGCCC. Its translation is CASSEARTAGYQP. In full, the CDR3 is CASSEARTAGYQPQHF.

About this clone: The read is 3 residues too short to cover the CDR3 end, so that end is filled in from the germline J gene. The gene calls are TRBV4-1 and TRBJ2-5; 9 bases map to TRBD1. Germline V gene sequence: CDR1 MGHRA, CDR2 YSYEKL. Trimming removed 8 bases from V and 5 bases from J; junction bases left unmatched: 9. The CDR3 length is 14 residues. CDR3 bases read: TGCGCCAGCTCGGGACAGGGAGAGCCGGAGACC. It encodes CASSGQGEPET. The full-length CDR3 reads as CASSGQGEPETQYF.

Details on this clone: At one of its ends the junction is not consistent with the germline gene, which may arise from a read error. The read ends 3 residues early relative to the CDR3; the germline J gene fills the gap. At the DNA level, this CDR3 is encoded by other sequences in the same sample as well. This chain uses TRBV2 with TRBJ1-3; D perhaps matches TRBD1 (6 bases). CDR1 and CDR2 (germline): SNHLY, FYNNEI. This CDR3 has 17 residues. CDR3: CASSEFGQGNAGNTIYF. Partial CDR3 DNA: TGTGCCAGCAGTGAGTTCGGCCAGGGGAATGCTGGAAACACT.

Worth noting for this clone: The DNA ends 3 residues before the CDR3 does, and the rest of the CDR3 is filled in from the germline J gene. The gene calls are TRBV2 and TRBJ1-3; D may be TRBD1 (6 bases). In germline, CDR1 is SNHLY, CDR2 FYNNEI. This CDR3 has 15 amino acids. Trimming cost V 5 bases and J 0 bases, with 11 bases left between them. CDR3 amino acids: CASSRTASSGNTIYF. CDR3 DNA, as far as it was read: TGTGCCAGCAGTCGGACAGCCTCCTCTGGAAACACC.

As regards this clone: The read comes to an end 3 residues before the CDR3 does, leaving the germline J gene to fill in the end. The chain links TRBV7-6 to TRBJ2-3; maybe TRBD2 (6 bases). V lost 1 base and J 8 bases, leaving 16 bases between the germline ends. The CDR3 covers 15 residues. From germline, CDR1 is SGHVS and CDR2 FNYEAQ. The sequenced CDR3 bases are TGTGCCAGCAGCTTAGTGTCTAGCGAGGGAATTACG. Its translation is CASSLVSSEGIT. Given in full, the CDR3 is CASSLVSSEGITQYF.

As regards this clone: The CDR3 is cut off 3 residues early in the read; its end comes from the germline J gene. The gene calls are TRBV20-1 and TRBJ2-1, with D uncertain. This CDR3 comprises 16 residues. V lost 6 bases and J lost 5, with 23 bases in between. Germline values: CDR1 DFQATT, CDR2 SNEGSKA (reference sequence). The sequenced CDR3 bases are TGCAGTGCAGTACGCCATAGCCCGGCGAGTGACAATGAG. It yields the protein CSAVRHSPASDNE. The whole CDR3 region reads CSAVRHSPASDNEQFF.

On this clone: The CDR3 is cut off 3 residues early in the read; its end comes from the germline J gene. V gene TRBV6-1 combines with J gene TRBJ2-7; D perhaps matches TRBD2 (6 bases). This CDR3 has 14 amino acids. Trimming removed 4 bases at V and 6 bases at J, with 16 bases between. Germline lookup yields CDR1 MNHNS and CDR2 SASEGT. CDR3 region: CASSASLGGGEQYF. The part of the CDR3 DNA that was read is TGTGCCAGCAGTGCCTCCCTCGGGGGTGGCGAG.

With respect to this clone: The DNA ends 3 residues before the CDR3 does, and the rest of the CDR3 is filled in from the germline J gene. The chain employs TRBV5-4 and TRBJ2-7, with 8 bases lining up with TRBD1. The CDR3 covers 13 residues. V lost 5 bases and J lost 3; bases outside the gene matches: 4. The V gene's germline CDR1 is SGHNT and CDR2 YYREEE (reference sequence). The CDR3 sequence: CASSNRGSYEQYF. The covered CDR3 bases are TGTGCCAGCAGTAACAGGGGGAGCTACGAG.

As concerns this clone: The read halts 3 residues ahead of the CDR3 end, with the missing end drawn from the germline J gene. This chain uses TRBV12-3 or TRBV12-4 with TRBJ1-2; weak D call: TRBD1 (5 bases). CDR3 length: 13 amino acids. The V end lost 8 bases, the J end lost 0 bases, and 10 bases lay between the germline ends. CDR3: CASGGSANYGYTF. The part of the CDR3 DNA that was read is TGTGCCAGCGGGGGGTCGGCTAACTATGGC.

Concerning this clone itself: One end of the junction is discordant with germline, which a read error may explain. With the read ending 3 residues before the CDR3 end, the germline J gene is used to fill in that end. The identical CDR3 is also encoded by other nucleotide sequences in the sample. The V and J genes are TRBV19 and TRBJ1-3, with a tentative D call TRBD1 (6 bases). The CDR3 loop spans 11 amino acids. From germline, CDR1 is LNHDA and CDR2 SQIVND (reference sequence). The part of the CDR3 DNA that was read is TGTGCCGCAGGGGCTGGAAACACA. It codes for CAAGAGNT. The CDR3 in its entirety is CAAGAGNTIYF.

On this clone itself: The read falls 3 residues short of the CDR3 end, and the missing part is taken from the germline J gene. V and J are TRBV5-1 and TRBJ2-3, with 7 bases that match TRBD1. Germline CDR1 SGHRS, CDR2 YFSETQ. The J segment lost 0 bases and the V segment lost 0 bases, leaving 4 bases of the junction unmatched. This CDR3 spans 16 amino acids. The CDR3 DNA, read in part, is TGCGCCAGCAGCTTGGCCGGACAGGCTAGCACAGATACG. Translated: CASSLAGQASTDT. The CDR3 as a whole reads CASSLAGQASTDTQYF.

Remarks on this clone: Read data end 3 residues before the CDR3 end; the end is taken from the germline J gene. The J gene is TRBJ2-5, the V gene TRBV7-2; 10 nucleotides line up with TRBD2. The CDR3 has 15 amino acids. The V gene's germline CDR1 is SGHTA and CDR2 FQGNSA. V lost 3 bases and J lost 1; bases outside the gene matches: 2. CDR3 DNA, as far as it was read: TGTGCCAGCAGCTTCTCTAGCGGGGGCCAAGAGACC. Residues: CASSFSSGGQET. The whole CDR3 protein reads CASSFSSGGQETQYF.

Points on this clone: The read terminates 3 residues before the CDR3 end, so the remaining end is supplied by the germline J gene. The chain couples TRBV5-6 to TRBJ2-7; 10 bases map to TRBD2. Germline CDR1 reads SGHDT; CDR2 reads YYEEEE. The CDR3 totals 15 residues. The V segment lost 2 bases and the J segment 1 base; nucleotides outside the gene matches: 3. The CDR3 bases that were read are TGTGCCAGCAGCTTCTGGACTAGCGGATCCTACGAG. Translation gives CASSFWTSGSYE. The full CDR3 is CASSFWTSGSYEQYF.